These T cell receptor beta chains were read from a single sample in a study of CD8 T cells in Susac syndrome. TCRdb re-analysed the immunoSEQ multiplex PCR reads in MiXCR, keeping a single row per CDR3 protein. The sample lists 170,000 or so distinct CDR3 sequences; under 95% were seen once. The specimen was CD4+ T cells from PBMCs. The receptors originated from a human donor with Susac syndrome. CDR3s include the opening cysteine and the closing phenylalanine or tryptophan. The D gene is left open where the match is weak. Size tells how often a clone was seen (once, few, many) or the class of an expanded clone, and some rows leave it out.

length: 15; J: TRBJ2-7; V: TRBV15; size: .; D: .; CDR3: CATSRDPRNSYEQYF; DNA: TGTGCCACCAGCAGAGATCCCCGGAACTCCTACGAGCAGTACTTC
length: 18; J: TRBJ2-1; V: TRBV3-1; size: .; D: TRBD2; CDR3: CASSQTRGTSGSYNEQFF; DNA: TGTGCCAGCAGCCAAACGAGAGGGACTAGCGGCTCCTACAATGAGCAGTTCTTC
length: 17; J: TRBJ2-2; V: TRBV7-6; size: .; D: TRBD2; CDR3: CASSLELAGEIAGELFF; DNA: TGTGCCAGCAGCTTAGAACTAGCGGGGGAGATAGCCGGGGAGCTGTTTTTT
length: 15; J: TRBJ2-1; V: TRBV7-9; size: once; D: TRBD1; CDR3: CASSLPTGAYNEQFF; DNA: TGTGCCAGCAGCTTGCCGACAGGGGCCTACAATGAGCAGTTCTTC
length: 17; J: TRBJ1-2; V: TRBV7-2; size: .; D: TRBD1; CDR3: CASSRNEKGAPAYGYTF; DNA: TGTGCCAGCAGCCGCAACGAAAAGGGGGCGCCGGCCTATGGCTACACCTTC
length: 15; J: TRBJ2-5; V: TRBV18; size: .; D: TRBD2; CDR3: CASSPPGLVKETQYF; DNA: TGTGCCAGCTCACCACCGGGACTAGTCAAAGAGACCCAGTACTTC
length: 16; J: TRBJ1-1; V: TRBV6-1; size: .; D: .; CDR3: CASSPPRGRENTEAFF; DNA: TGTGCCAGCAGCCCGCCCCGAGGCAGGGAAAACACTGAAGCTTTCTTT
length: 12; J: TRBJ1-2; V: TRBV12-3/TRBV12-4; size: .; D: .; CDR3: CASSPDGGGYTF; DNA: TGTGCCAGCAGTCCCGACGGTGGTGGCTACACCTTC
length: 11; J: TRBJ2-3; V: TRBV6-1; size: .; D: .; CDR3: CASMLSDTQYF; DNA: TGTGCCAGCATGCTCTCAGATACGCAGTATTTT
length: 11; J: TRBJ2-7; V: TRBV29-1; size: once; D: .; CDR3: CSVESTYEQYF; DNA: TGCAGCGTTGAGTCCACCTACGAGCAGTACTTC
length: 15; J: TRBJ1-6; V: TRBV5-4; size: .; D: .; CDR3: CASRRGPRRDSPLHF; DNA: TGTGCCAGCAGGCGGGGGCCGCGGAGGGATTCACCCCTCCACTTT
length: 12; J: TRBJ2-3; V: TRBV29-1; size: .; D: .; CDR3: CSVEEGADTQYF; DNA: TGCAGCGTTGAAGAGGGGGCAGATACGCAGTATTTT
length: 14; J: TRBJ2-5; V: TRBV4-3; size: .; D: .; CDR3: CASSQVVRAETQYF; DNA: TGCGCCAGCAGCCAAGTAGTCAGGGCCGAGACCCAGTACTTC
length: 14; J: TRBJ2-2; V: TRBV5-6; size: .; D: .; CDR3: CASSNDWGAGELFF; DNA: TGTGCCAGCAGCAATGACTGGGGCGCCGGGGAGCTGTTTTTT
length: 13; J: TRBJ1-2; V: TRBV9; size: .; D: .; CDR3: CASRSDWNYGYTF; DNA: TGTGCCAGCAGGTCCGACTGGAACTATGGCTACACCTTC
length: 16; J: TRBJ2-1; V: TRBV20-1; size: .; D: TRBD2; CDR3: CSAIPSQRGGYNEQFF; DNA: TGCAGTGCCATTCCGTCGCAGCGGGGGGGATACAATGAGCAGTTCTTC
length: 15; J: TRBJ1-1; V: TRBV4-1; size: .; D: .; CDR3: CASSQLFGLNTEAFF; DNA: TGCGCCAGCAGCCAATTATTTGGACTGAACACTGAAGCTTTCTTT
length: 15; J: TRBJ1-5; V: TRBV19; size: .; D: .; CDR3: CASSIGRDGNQPQHF; DNA: TGTGCCAGTAGTATAGGACGGGACGGAAATCAGCCCCAGCATTTT
length: 12; J: TRBJ2-1; V: TRBV7-2; size: .; D: .; CDR3: CASSLAGREQFF; DNA: TGTGCCAGCAGCTTAGCGGGCAGGGAGCAGTTCTTC
length: 14; J: TRBJ2-3; V: TRBV6-6; size: .; D: .; CDR3: CASRGGLGPDTQYF; DNA: TGTGCCAGCAGAGGGGGTTTAGGCCCAGATACGCAGTATTTT
length: 19; J: TRBJ1-2; V: TRBV7-3; size: once; D: TRBD1; CDR3: CASSLTAGTGRLHSYGYTF; DNA: TGTGCCAGCAGCTTAACTGCCGGGACAGGTCGACTCCACTCCTATGGCTACACCTTC
length: 15; J: TRBJ1-6; V: TRBV2; size: .; D: .; CDR3: CASSSRSGYNSPLHF; DNA: TGTGCCAGCAGTTCCAGGTCTGGCTATAATTCACCCCTCCACTTT
length: 14; J: TRBJ1-2; V: TRBV5-6; size: .; D: .; CDR3: CASSTQNQLYGYTF; DNA: TGTGCCAGCAGCACTCAAAACCAGCTTTATGGCTACACCTTC
length: 13; J: TRBJ1-2; V: TRBV30; size: .; D: TRBD1; CDR3: CAWTPGGNYGYTF; DNA: TGTGCCTGGACTCCAGGGGGGAACTATGGCTACACCTTC
length: 14; J: TRBJ1-6; V: TRBV6-5; size: .; D: .; CDR3: CASSYTDSSSPLHF; DNA: TGTGCCAGCAGTTACACCGACAGTAGTTCACCCCTCCACTTT
length: 13; J: TRBJ2-7; V: TRBV2; size: once; D: .; CDR3: CASSVGRGYEQYF; DNA: TGTGCCAGCAGTGTTGGCAGGGGCTACGAGCAGTACTTC
length: 13; J: TRBJ2-1; V: TRBV29-1; size: once; D: TRBD1; CDR3: CSVEGQGADEQFF; DNA: TGCAGCGTTGAGGGGCAGGGGGCCGATGAGCAGTTCTTC
length: 14; J: TRBJ2-7; V: TRBV10-2; size: once; D: TRBD2; CDR3: CASRGGSKAGEQYF; DNA: TGCGCCAGCAGGGGGGGGAGCAAGGCCGGGGAGCAGTACTTC
length: 15; J: TRBJ2-7; V: TRBV7-2; size: .; D: .; CDR3: CASSLWDSRSYEQYF; DNA: TGTGCCAGCAGCTTATGGGATTCTCGGTCCTACGAGCAGTACTTC
length: 13; J: TRBJ2-5; V: TRBV7-2; size: .; D: .; CDR3: CASSLELGETQYF; DNA: TGTGCCAGCAGCTTAGAGTTAGGAGAGACCCAGTACTTC
length: 16; J: TRBJ1-3; V: TRBV12-3/TRBV12-4; size: once; D: TRBD1; CDR3: CASSLYATGVRNTIYF; DNA: TGTGCCAGCAGTTTATACGCGACAGGGGTTCGGAACACCATATATTTT